This TCR beta chain emerged from a study of shared clonotypes between healthy human individuals. This table comes from immunoSEQ multiplex PCR, and its TCRdb copy is limited to in-frame clones, with some not included. The table records some 1.5 million clones, nearly 99% of them present only once. The CDR3 extends over 17 amino acids. The V gene end was trimmed by 3 bases and the J gene end by 0 bases; junction bases not matched to a gene: 8. CDR1 is MNHEY, CDR2 SMNVEV, per germline (reference sequence). This TCR was sampled from a man younger than 40 in good health. The genes are TRBV27 and TRBJ2-3; 8 nucleotides match TRBD2. The sequenced sample consisted of naive CD4+ T cells sorted from blood. Subset noted: CD45RA+ positively selected. CDR3 protein: CASSFLVGLVSTDTQYF. As DNA, the CDR3 is TGTGCCAGCAGTTTCCTTGTGGGACTAGTAAGCACAGATACGCAGTATTTT.